The clone carrying this T cell receptor beta chain was counted a few times. This entry comes from a study of regulatory T cells in long-lasting Graves disease. TCR beta libraries were built with iRepertoire HTBI primers and Arm-PCR of CDR3 regions. Study processing details: Across the samples, identification revealed some 64 TRBV and about 15 TRBJ segments. TCRdb processed the multiplex PCR reads anew with MiXCR; each CDR3 protein has one entry. These V and J calls derive from TCRdb rather than the authors' analysis. Of 300,000 to 500,000 distinct CDR3 sequences in the sample, more than 20% were seen once. Indicated time point: persistent/refractory GD, antithyroid drugs over 5 years with positive TRAb. Extracted PBMC RNA gave rise to the TCR library. This CDR3 has 13 residues. Looked up from germline, CDR1 is SQVTM and CDR2 is ANQGSEA. J gave up 4 bases and V 5 bases, and 7 bases lay outside the gene matches.

The receptor comes from a female donor with Graves disease. Sequencing was performed on peripheral blood mononuclear cells (PBMCs), taken when the disease was refractory, from a patient treated with antithyroid drugs. This chain connects TRBV29-1 to TRBJ1-1; 7 bases line up with TRBD1. CDR3 residues: CSVSDRAGTEAFF. DNA for the CDR3: TGCAGCGTTAGCGACAGGGCTGGCACTGAAGCTTTCTTT. Full variable domain (missing parts from reference TRBV29-1 and TRBJ1-1): SAVISQKPSRDICQRGTSLTIQCQVDSQVTMMFWYRQQPGQSLTLIATANQGSEATYESGFVIDKFPISRPNLTFSTLTVSNMSPEDSSIYLCSVSDRAGTEAFFGQGTRLTVV.